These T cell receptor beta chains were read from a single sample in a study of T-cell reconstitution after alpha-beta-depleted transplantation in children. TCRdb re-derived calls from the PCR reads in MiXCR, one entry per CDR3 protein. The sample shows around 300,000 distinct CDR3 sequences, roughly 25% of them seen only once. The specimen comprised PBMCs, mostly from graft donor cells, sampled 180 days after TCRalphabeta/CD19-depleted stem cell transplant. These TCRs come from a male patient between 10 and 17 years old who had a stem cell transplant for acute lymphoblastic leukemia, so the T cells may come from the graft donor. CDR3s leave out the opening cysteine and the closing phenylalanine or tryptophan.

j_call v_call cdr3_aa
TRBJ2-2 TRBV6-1 ASSQSSGMNTGELF
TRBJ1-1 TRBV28 ASLDRGRLAF
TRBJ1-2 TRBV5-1 ASSSGQGPNYGYT
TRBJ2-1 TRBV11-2 ASSPAGLQF
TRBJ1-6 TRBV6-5 ASSYGRDNVLSPLH
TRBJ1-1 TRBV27 ASSISAPSVMNTEAF
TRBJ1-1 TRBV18 ASSLGTGTEAF
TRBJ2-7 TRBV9 ASSVNRGASYEQY
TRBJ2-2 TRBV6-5 ASSYATGHTGELF
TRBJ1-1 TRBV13 AGMEAGPTEAS
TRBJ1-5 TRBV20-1 SARSVVGNQPQH
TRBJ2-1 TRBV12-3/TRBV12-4 ASSHGRAEF
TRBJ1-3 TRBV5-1 ASSLGVPLHSGNTIY
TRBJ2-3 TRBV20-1 SANGFSFTDTQY
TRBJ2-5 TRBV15 ATSTILAGGLETQY
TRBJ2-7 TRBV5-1 ASSLETSGRAYEQY
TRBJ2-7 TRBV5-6 ASSFPVSYEQY
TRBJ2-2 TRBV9 ATGSVNSGELF
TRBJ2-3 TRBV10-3 AISEVPGQPTDTQY
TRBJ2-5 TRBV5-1 ASSLGLGETQY
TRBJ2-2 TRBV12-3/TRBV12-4 ASSSPPPVTNTGELF
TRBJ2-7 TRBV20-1 SARKPWGGTTTGEQY
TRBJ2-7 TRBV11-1 ASSLANFYEQY
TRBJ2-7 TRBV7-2 ASSLARLSYEQY
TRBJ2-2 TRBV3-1 ASTQDLRAGGPSGELF
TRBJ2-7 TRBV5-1 ASSPTGWDEQY
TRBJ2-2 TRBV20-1 SASNPFLANTGELF
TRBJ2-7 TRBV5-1 ASSLGPGTFEQY
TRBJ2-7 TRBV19 ASSISPTYEQY
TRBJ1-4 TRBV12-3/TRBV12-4 ASSPGQGHEKLF
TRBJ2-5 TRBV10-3 AISESGPVGETQY
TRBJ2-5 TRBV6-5 ASSYLTGQETQY
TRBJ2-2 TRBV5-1 ASSLPGVGTGELF
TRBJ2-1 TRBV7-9 ASSFVGTYNEQF
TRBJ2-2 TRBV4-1 ASSPEGYTGELF
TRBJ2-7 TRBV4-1 ASSQEPQRGASYEQY
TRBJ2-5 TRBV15 ATSIKRSGRVYQETQY
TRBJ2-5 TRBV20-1 SARVPSEVRFETQY
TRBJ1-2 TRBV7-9 ASSLLWDRDGYT
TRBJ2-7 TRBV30 AWSVQGNEQY
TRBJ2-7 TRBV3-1 ASSPLAGGLNEQY
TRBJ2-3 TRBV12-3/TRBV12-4 ASSPGTRGTDTQY
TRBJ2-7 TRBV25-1 ASSVTTSSEQY
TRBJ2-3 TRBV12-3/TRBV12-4 ASSFDSTDTQY
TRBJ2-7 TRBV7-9 ASSLPTRQGSTN
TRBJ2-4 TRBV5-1 ASSPLTSGKNIQY
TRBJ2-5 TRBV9 ASSVGGLHQETQY
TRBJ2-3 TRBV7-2 ASRVAGVLTDTQY
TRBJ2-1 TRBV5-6 ASSLYLAGVYNEQF
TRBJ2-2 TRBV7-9 ASSQKRLAGVTGELF
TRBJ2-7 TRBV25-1 ASSERLHGHEQY
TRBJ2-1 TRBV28 ASSLSGSYNEQF
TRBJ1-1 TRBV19 ASSTTGRGLMNTEAF
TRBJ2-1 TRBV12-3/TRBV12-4 ASSSSGRTNEQF